This T cell receptor (beta chain) was profiled in a study of T-cell reconstitution after alpha-beta-depleted transplantation in children. The CDR3 has 17 amino acids. The germline CDR1 and CDR2 sequences are SGHRS and YFSETQ. The germline V and J ends were trimmed by 4 bases and 3 bases, with 20 bases remaining between them. Unique molecular identifiers were incorporated when the TCRbeta library was constructed. MiXCR, applied by TCRdb to the PCR reads, yields one record per CDR3 protein. This sample carries about 610,000 distinct CDR3 sequences, 10% of them seen once, and the ten largest clones take less than 5%.

The material sequenced was PBMCs from the stem cell graft donor, taken from the stem cell graft. This chain joins TRBV5-1 and TRBJ2-1; a weak D match, TRBD2 (6 bases). This TCR was recovered from a human donor who donated a stem cell graft to a child with acute myeloid leukemia. The CDR3: CASSPGVYGAFYNEQFF. Written as DNA, the CDR3 is TGCGCCAGCAGCCCGGGGGTGTATGGGGCCTTCTACAATGAGCAGTTCTTC.